This TCR beta chain was sequenced during a study of OX40 agonist ivuxolimab in advanced cancers. Study-level information: Patients received ivuxolimab, an agonistic anti-OX40 (CD134) antibody. Aged roughly 23 to 90 with a mean of approximately 60 years, they were roughly 83% male. Points from the study as a whole: Dosing at 0.1 to 3.0 mg/kg was accompanied by clonal expansion of CD4+ and CD8+ blood T cells by week 6. Among T cells, CD8+ cells averaged more expanded clones than CD4+ cells.

Comments on this clone: Its antigen is not known.

CDR3 length: 11 residues. The ends were cut back, 6 bases at V and 7 bases at J, with 8 bases in the middle. Germline-derived CDR1 and CDR2 are SNHLY and FYNNEI. Sequenced by immunoSEQ multiplex PCR; TCRdb stores in-frame clones only, minus some. The profile covers more than 70,000 clones, with 65% to 90% appearing a single time and around 0.5% taken by the ten largest. The V and J genes are TRBV2 and TRBJ2-3; no firm D call. This sequence was found in an adult with an advanced solid tumor such as melanoma, head and neck, liver or kidney cancer. Sequenced material: CD4+ or CD8+ T cells sorted from blood, taken in a trial of the OX40 agonist ivuxolimab. In nucleotides, the CDR3 is TGTGCCAGCAGCCCCATTTATACGCAGTATTTT. Translated, it gives CASSPIYTQYF.